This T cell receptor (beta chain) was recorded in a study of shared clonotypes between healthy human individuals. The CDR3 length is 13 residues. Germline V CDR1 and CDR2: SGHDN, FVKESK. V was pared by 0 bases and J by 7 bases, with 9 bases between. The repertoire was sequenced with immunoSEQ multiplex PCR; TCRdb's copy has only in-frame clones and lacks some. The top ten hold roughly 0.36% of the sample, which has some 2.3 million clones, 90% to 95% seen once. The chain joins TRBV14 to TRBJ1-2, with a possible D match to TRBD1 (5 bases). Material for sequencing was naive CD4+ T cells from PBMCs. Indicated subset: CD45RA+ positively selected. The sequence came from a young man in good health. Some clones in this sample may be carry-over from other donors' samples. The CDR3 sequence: CASSQDSGIGYTF. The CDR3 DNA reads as TGTGCCAGCAGCCAAGACTCAGGGATTGGCTACACCTTC.